The 23 T cell receptor beta chains presented below share a single source sample, sequenced in a study of long-term antiretroviral therapy in people with HIV. immunoSEQ v3.0 was run at survey level. Profiling relied on immunoSEQ multiplex PCR, and the TCRdb table lists in-frame clones only, not all of them. The repertoire holds tens of thousands of clones, with more than 65% as singletons. The specimen was unsorted PBMCs, collected 0.3 years after starting antiretroviral therapy. The receptors derive from a man in his forties or fifties with HIV.

CDR3 loop: CASSQLGSWNTGELFF. The DNA of the CDR3 is TGTGCCAGCTCACAATTGGGGTCTTGGAACACCGGGGAGCTGTTTTTT. This chain links TRBV18 with TRBJ2-2; D gene uncertain. The CDR3 sequence is 16 residues long. Germline CDR1 reads KGHSH; CDR2 reads LQKENI. With 4 bases removed from V and 1 base from J, the gap between germline ends came to 13 bases.

This chain connects TRBV11-2 to TRBJ2-6; no clear D gene. The germline V gene has CDR1 SGHAT and CDR2 FQNNGV. V was cut by 2 bases and J by 0 bases, with 11 bases left in between. The CDR3 is made up of 17 amino acids. The CDR3 nucleotides read TGTGCCAGCAGCTTAAACATCTGGTTCTCTGGGGCCAACGTCCTGACTTTC. It yields the protein CASSLNIWFSGANVLTF.

V gene TRBV7-8 combines with J gene TRBJ1-6, with D possibly being TRBD1 (6 bases). Germline CDR1 SGHVS, CDR2 FQNEAQ. V was pared by 2 bases and J by 12 bases, with 11 bases between. The CDR3 consists of 13 residues. The CDR3 DNA is TGTGCCAGCAGCTTATCGCCCAGGGGACCCCTCCACTTT. Translated, it gives CASSLSPRGPLHF.

The V and J genes are TRBV6-6 and TRBJ1-6; D is possibly TRBD1 (6 bases). Germline CDR1 MNHNY, CDR2 SVGAGI (reference sequence). The CDR3 has 15 residues. Trimming left V 6 bases short and J 9 bases short, with 18 bases between. DNA for the CDR3: TGTGCCAGCAGCCGCTCAGGGGTCTCGGCTTCACCCCTCCACTTT. Protein: CASSRSGVSASPLHF.

J is TRBJ1-1 and V is TRBV11-2, with a tentative D call TRBD1 (6 bases). The CDR3 totals 16 residues. The V gene lost 2 bases and the J gene lost 1 base, with 14 bases spanning the gap. Germline CDR1 is SGHAT and CDR2 is FQNNGV. The chain's CDR3 is CASSLRAGATNTEAFF. The CDR3, as DNA: TGTGCCAGCAGCTTACGTGCGGGGGCGACGAACACTGAAGCTTTCTTT. Full variable domain (rest looked up from reference TRBV11-2 and TRBJ1-1): EAGVAQSPRYKIIEKRQSVAFWCNPISGHATLYWYQQILGQGPKLLIQFQNNGVVDDSQLPKDRFSAERLKGVDSTLKIQPAKLEDSAVYLCASSLRAGATNTEAFFGQGTRLTVV.

The chain carries TRBV10-2 and TRBJ1-4; D call uncertain. The CDR3 totals 13 residues. Trimming left V 2 bases short and J 4 bases short, with 5 bases between. CDR1 is WSHSY, CDR2 SAAADI, per germline. The CDR3 DNA reads TGCGCCAGCAGTGAGAACAGTAATGAAAAACTGTTTTTT. This sequence encodes CASSENSNEKLFF.

This clone has only one observation. The gene calls are TRBV18 and TRBJ2-3; 10 bases match TRBD1. CDR1 and CDR2 (germline): KGHSH, LQKENI. The length of the CDR3 is 15 residues. V dropped 3 bases and J dropped 4; count of bases not matched to a gene: 4. DNA of the CDR3: TGTGCCAGCTCACCGACAGGGGGCTTAGCAGATACGCAGTATTTT. It yields the protein CASSPTGGLADTQYF.

This sequence joins TRBV5-3 and TRBJ1-2; possibly TRBD1 for D (5 bases). TRBV5-3 is marked as an open reading frame, function uncertain. V was shortened by 0 bases and J by 2 bases, with 8 bases between the two germline ends. The CDR3 has 14 amino acids. The CDR3: CARSLGRENYGYTF. CDR3 nucleotide sequence: TGTGCCAGAAGCTTGGGCAGGGAGAACTATGGCTACACCTTC.

The genes are TRBV5-4 and TRBJ2-2; 9 positions match TRBD2. This CDR3 contains 15 residues. V was pared by 0 bases and J by 4 bases, with 1 base of the junction left unmatched. CDR1 and CDR2 (germline): SGHNT, YYREEE (reference sequence). This chain's CDR3 is CASSLGLAATGELFF. The CDR3 nucleotides read TGTGCCAGCAGCTTGGGACTAGCGGCCACCGGGGAGCTGTTTTTT.

The chain uses TRBV4-1 and TRBJ1-5; D may be TRBD1 (5 bases). V lost 0 bases and J lost 4, with 16 bases in between. In germline, CDR1 is MGHRA, CDR2 YSYEKL. This CDR3 region has 17 residues. For the CDR3, the DNA is TGCGCCAGCAGCCAAGATGCGGAGCGGGGCAGGAATCAGCCCCAGCATTTT. It encodes CASSQDAERGRNQPQHF.

The V gene is TRBV2, the J gene TRBJ2-5; the D gene is possibly TRBD2 (6 bases). The closer fit of TRBJ2-7 to the DNA end suggests the J call may be wrong. The CDR3 has 14 residues. Germline assignment: CDR1 SNHLY and CDR2 FYNNEI. The DNA of the CDR3 is TGTGCCAGCAGTTCCTCCGGAGGGACCTACGAGCAGTACTTC. Translated, it gives CASSSSGGTYEQYF.

This clone was picked up one time. V usage is TRBV16 and J usage is TRBJ2-7; D remains unclear. This CDR3 has 12 residues. The ends were cut back, 3 bases at V and 4 bases at J, with 7 bases in the middle. From germline, CDR1 is KGHSY and CDR2 FQNENV. This chain's CDR3 is CASSQTSYEQYF. For the CDR3, the DNA is TGTGCCAGCAGCCAGACAAGTTACGAGCAGTACTTC. The entire variable domain, with the rest obtained from reference TRBV16 and TRBJ2-7, is as follows: GEEVAQTPKHLVRGEGQKAKLYCAPIKGHSYVFWYQQVLKNEFKFLISFQNENVFDETGMPKERFSAKCLPNSPCSLEIQATKLEDSAVYFCASSQTSYEQYFGPGTRLTVT.

This clone has more than one count but fewer than ten. The V gene is TRBV5-5, the J gene TRBJ2-7; D gene unclear. Germline V gene data show CDR1 as SGHKS and CDR2 as YYEKEE (reference sequence). The CDR3 contains 14 residues. The ends were cut back, 2 bases at V and 2 bases at J, with 11 bases in the middle. For the CDR3, the DNA is TGTGCCAGCAGCTTTGAGGCGGAAACCTACGAGCAGTACTTC. Translation gives CASSFEAETYEQYF.

J is TRBJ2-7 and V is TRBV28; D remains ambiguous. Between the trimmed V and J ends, which lost 3 bases and 1 base, there was a span of 4 bases. CDR3 length: 12 amino acids. The V gene's germline CDR1 is MDHEN and CDR2 SYDVKM. In nucleotides, the CDR3 is TGTGCCAGCAGTTTGGCTTCCTACGAGCAGTACTTC. It encodes CASSLASYEQYF.

The gene calls are TRBV30 and TRBJ2-3; D could derive from TRBD1 or TRBD2 (5 bases each). CDR1 and CDR2 from the germline V gene are GTSNPN and SVGIG (reference sequence). This CDR3 region has 15 residues. Trimming removed 5 bases from V and 5 bases from J, with 20 bases in between. The CDR3 here is CAWVPRGASGDTQYF. The CDR3 bases are TGTGCCTGGGTCCCCCGAGGGGCGTCGGGAGATACGCAGTATTTT.

This sequence joins TRBV5-1 and TRBJ2-7; TRBD2 agrees at 13 bases. V trimming: 5 bases; J trimming: 6 bases; junction bases outside the gene matches: 8. The germline V gene encodes CDR1 SGHRS and CDR2 YFSETQ. The CDR3 has 15 residues. CDR3 nucleotides: TGCGCCAGCAGACTAGCGGGAGGGCCGATCTCCGAGCAGTACTTC. It is translated as CASRLAGGPISEQYF.

The sample holds a few counts of this clone. Here the CDR3 DNA reads TGTGCCAGCAGTTTGTACTTGGGGGTTACAGCGGGGACGCTCTACAATGAGCAGTTCTTC. Translation: CASSLYLGVTAGTLYNEQFF. This rearrangement joins TRBV28 to TRBJ2-1, with 7 bases matching TRBD2. Germline V gene lookup returns CDR1 MDHEN and CDR2 SYDVKM. The CDR3 consists of 20 residues. V was clipped by 3 bases and J by 3 bases; unmatched bases: 20.

This chain uses TRBV9 with TRBJ1-1; D unresolved. CDR1 SGDLS and CDR2 YYNGEE come from the germline V gene. Trimming left V 0 bases short and J 3 bases short, with 3 bases between. CDR3 length: 12 amino acids. This CDR3 reads CASSVVDTEAFF. The CDR3 DNA follows: TGTGCCAGCAGCGTAGTGGACACTGAAGCTTTCTTT.

V and J are TRBV30 and TRBJ1-1; D remains unclear. The CDR3 covers 13 residues. CDR1 and CDR2 from the germline V gene are GTSNPN and SVGIG (reference sequence). CDR3 amino acids: CAFGEGPNTEAFF. In DNA, the CDR3 is TGTGCTTTCGGCGAGGGTCCGAACACTGAAGCTTTCTTT.

Regarding this clone: The same CDR3 also results from other DNA sequences found in this sample. The chain has TRBV5-1 and TRBJ2-2; D ambiguous. Germline values: CDR1 SGHRS, CDR2 YFSETQ. The CDR3 has 14 residues. Trimming removed 3 bases at V and 6 bases at J, with 12 bases between. The CDR3: CASSSNVGAGELFF. As DNA, the CDR3 is TGCGCCAGCAGCTCCAACGTAGGCGCCGGGGAGCTGTTTTTT.

The CDR3 is CASSLGEVLNTEAFF. The CDR3 DNA sequence: TGCGCCAGCAGCTTGGGGGAGGTTCTGAACACTGAAGCTTTCTTT. The chain uses TRBV5-1 and TRBJ1-1; D remains unclear. Trimming stripped 0 bases from V and 0 bases from J, with 9 bases between. CDR3 length: 15 amino acids. Germline V gene sequence: CDR1 SGHRS, CDR2 YFSETQ.

In DNA form, the CDR3 reads TGTGCCAGCAGCTTTCGGTCAGGGGGCGTTCTGAACACTGAAGCTTTCTTT. This gives the protein CASSFRSGGVLNTEAFF. This chain uses TRBV5-6 with TRBJ1-1; the match to TRBD1 covers 8 bases. Trimming cost V 2 bases and J 0 bases; bases outside gene matches: 9. This CDR3 region has 17 residues. Germline loops: CDR1 SGHDT, CDR2 YYEEEE.

CDR3: CASRLAHVGADTQYF. For the CDR3, the DNA is TGTGCAAGTCGCTTAGCGCATGTTGGGGCAGATACGCAGTATTTT. The V call is TRBV12-2, the J call TRBJ2-3. TRBV12-2 is tagged as a pseudogene. The CDR3 consists of 15 residues.